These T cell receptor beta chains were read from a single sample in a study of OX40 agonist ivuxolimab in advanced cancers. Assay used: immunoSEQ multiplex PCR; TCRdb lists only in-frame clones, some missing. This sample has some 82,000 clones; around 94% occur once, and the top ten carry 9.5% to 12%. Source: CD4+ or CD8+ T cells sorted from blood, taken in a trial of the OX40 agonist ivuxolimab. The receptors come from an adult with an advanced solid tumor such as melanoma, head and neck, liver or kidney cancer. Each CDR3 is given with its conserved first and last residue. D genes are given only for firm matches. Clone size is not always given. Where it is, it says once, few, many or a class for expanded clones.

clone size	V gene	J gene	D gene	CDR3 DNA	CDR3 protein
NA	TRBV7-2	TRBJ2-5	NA	TGTGCCAGCAGCTTAGGATCAGGGGCGAGGGAGACCCAGTACTTC	CASSLGSGARETQYF
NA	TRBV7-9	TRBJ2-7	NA	TGTGCCAGCAGCTTGTTACTATCCCCCGAGCAGTACTTC	CASSLLLSPEQYF
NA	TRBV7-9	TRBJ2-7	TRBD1	TGTGCCAGCAGCTTAGTCAGGGGGCCGACTGAGCAGTACTTC	CASSLVRGPTEQYF
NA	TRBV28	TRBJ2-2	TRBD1	TGTGCCAGCAGTTGGCCGGGACAGGGTTCGCGGGAGAACACCGGGGAGCTGTTTTTT	CASSWPGQGSRENTGELFF
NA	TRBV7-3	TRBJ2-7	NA	TGTGCCAGCAGCCTGGCCAGTACCCACGAGCAGTACTTC	CASSLASTHEQYF
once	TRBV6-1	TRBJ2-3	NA	TGTGCCAGCAGTGAATTGGCCCTAGCTGGCACAGATACGCAGTATTTT	CASSELALAGTDTQYF
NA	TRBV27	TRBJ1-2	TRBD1	TGTGCCAGCAGTTCCGGGACAGGGGGCGCGTCTGGCTACACCTTC	CASSSGTGGASGYTF
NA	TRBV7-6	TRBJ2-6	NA	TGTGCCAGCAGCTCGCCATTCTCTGGGGCCAACGTCCTGACTTTC	CASSSPFSGANVLTF
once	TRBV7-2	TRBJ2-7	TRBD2	TGTGCCAGCAGCTTAGGGAGTTGGCGGGAGGGCCGGGAGCAGTACTTC	CASSLGSWREGREQYF
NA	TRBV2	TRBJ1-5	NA	TGTGCCAGCAGACGAGGAAGGGCAAATAGCAATCAGCCCCAGCATTTT	CASRRGRANSNQPQHF
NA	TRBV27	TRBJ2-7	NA	TGTGCCAGTACCACCCGGGGGACTGGGTACGAGCAGTACTTC	CASTTRGTGYEQYF
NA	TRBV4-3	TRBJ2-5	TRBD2	TGCGCCAGCAGCCAAGGAGGGGGACTAGCGGGAATCCAAGAGACCCAGTACTTC	CASSQGGGLAGIQETQYF
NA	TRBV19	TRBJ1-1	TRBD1	TGTGCCAGTAGTACCGCAATCGGGACAGTCCGGGATGAAGCTTTCTTT	CASSTAIGTVRDEAFF
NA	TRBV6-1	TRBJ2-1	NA	TGTGCCAGCAGGTCTGGGGGTGTCGCCTACAATGAGCAGTTCTTC	CASRSGGVAYNEQFF
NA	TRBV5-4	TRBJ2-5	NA	TGTGCCAGCAGCCCCACCGATTCGGCTTGGGAGACCCAGTACTTC	CASSPTDSAWETQYF
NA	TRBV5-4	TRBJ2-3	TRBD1	TGTGCCAGCAGCTCTTCACGACAGGGGGATACGCAGTATTTT	CASSSSRQGDTQYF
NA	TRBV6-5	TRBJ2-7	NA	TGTGCCAGCAGTTCGGACGAGTACTACGAGCAGTACTTC	CASSSDEYYEQYF
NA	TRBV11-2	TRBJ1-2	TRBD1	TGTGCCAGCAGCTTCAGAGATGGGACAGGGATCGACTATGGCTACACCTTC	CASSFRDGTGIDYGYTF
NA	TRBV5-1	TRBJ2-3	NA	TGCGCCAGCAGCTTGGGTGGGGCCTCGTACACAGATACGCAGTATTTT	CASSLGGASYTDTQYF
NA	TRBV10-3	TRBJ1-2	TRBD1	TGTGCCATCAGTGTGGCGGGACAGGGGGCCCACTACTATGGCTACACCTTC	CAISVAGQGAHYYGYTF
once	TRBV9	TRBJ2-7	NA	TGTGCCAGCAGCGTAGCTACTGGGAGCTCCTACGAGCAGTACTTC	CASSVATGSSYEQYF
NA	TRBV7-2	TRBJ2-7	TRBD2	TGTGCCAGCAGCTTAGCACCCGTAGGAGCGGGAGCCCACGAGCAGTACTTC	CASSLAPVGAGAHEQYF
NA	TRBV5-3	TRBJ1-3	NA	TGTGCCAGAAGCTGGTTTGGAGCCTCTGGAAACACCATATATTTT	CARSWFGASGNTIYF
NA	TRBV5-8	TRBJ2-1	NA	TGTGCCAGCAGCTTGGCAATCTTCCGAGACAATGAGCAGTTCTTC	CASSLAIFRDNEQFF
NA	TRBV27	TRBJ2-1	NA	TGTGCCAGCAGTTTATCGGAGACATACAATGAGCAGTTCTTC	CASSLSETYNEQFF